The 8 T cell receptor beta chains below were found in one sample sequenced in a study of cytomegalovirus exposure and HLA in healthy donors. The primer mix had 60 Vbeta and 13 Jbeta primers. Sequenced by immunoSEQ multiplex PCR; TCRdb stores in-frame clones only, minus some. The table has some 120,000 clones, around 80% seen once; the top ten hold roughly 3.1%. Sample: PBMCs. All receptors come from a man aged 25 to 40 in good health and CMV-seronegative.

CDR3: CAISGGSNYGYTF. CDR3 DNA: TGTGCCATCTCCGGGGGATCTAACTATGGCTACACCTTC. The chain employs TRBV6-1 and TRBJ1-2; TRBD1 is a possible D gene (5 bases). The CDR3 sequence is 13 residues long. V shed 10 bases and J shed 0 bases, with 12 bases lying between them. In germline, CDR1 is MNHNS, CDR2 SASEGT.

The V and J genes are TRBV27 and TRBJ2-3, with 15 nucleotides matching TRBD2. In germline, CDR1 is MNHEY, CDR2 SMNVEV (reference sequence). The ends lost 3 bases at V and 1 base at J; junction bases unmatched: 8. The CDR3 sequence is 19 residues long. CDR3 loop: CASSFIWTSGRGRTDTQYF. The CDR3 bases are TGTGCCAGCAGTTTTATCTGGACTAGCGGGAGGGGACGCACAGATACGCAGTATTTT.

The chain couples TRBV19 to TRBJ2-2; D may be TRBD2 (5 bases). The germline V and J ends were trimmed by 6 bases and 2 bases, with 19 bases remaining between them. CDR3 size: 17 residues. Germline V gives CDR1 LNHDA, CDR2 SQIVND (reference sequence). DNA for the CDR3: TGTGCCAGTAGCCGGGGTGAAGAGAGGTTAAACACCGGGGAGCTGTTTTTT. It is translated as CASSRGEERLNTGELFF.

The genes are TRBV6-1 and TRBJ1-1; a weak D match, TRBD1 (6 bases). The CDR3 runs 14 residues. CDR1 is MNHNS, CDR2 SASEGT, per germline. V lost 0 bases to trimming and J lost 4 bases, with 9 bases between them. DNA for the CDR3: TGTGCCAGCAGTGAAGCGCTAGGGGGCACTGAAGCTTTCTTT. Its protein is CASSEALGGTEAFF.

The CDR3 sequence: CASGTTGLNTEAFF. For the CDR3, the DNA is TGTGCCAGCGGTACGACAGGGCTGAACACTGAAGCTTTCTTT. The chain recombines TRBV7-9 with TRBJ1-1; 7 nucleotides match TRBD1. Germline V gene lookup returns CDR1 SEHNR and CDR2 FQNEAQ (reference sequence). The CDR3 runs 14 residues. The V gene end was trimmed by 8 bases and the J gene end by 0 bases; junction bases not matched to a gene: 6.

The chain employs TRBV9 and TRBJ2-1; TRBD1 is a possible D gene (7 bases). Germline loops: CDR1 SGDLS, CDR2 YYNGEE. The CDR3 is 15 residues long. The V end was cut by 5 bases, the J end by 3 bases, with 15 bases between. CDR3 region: CASSLTQGGYNEQFF. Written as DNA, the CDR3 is TGTGCCAGCAGTCTCACCCAGGGGGGCTACAATGAGCAGTTCTTC.

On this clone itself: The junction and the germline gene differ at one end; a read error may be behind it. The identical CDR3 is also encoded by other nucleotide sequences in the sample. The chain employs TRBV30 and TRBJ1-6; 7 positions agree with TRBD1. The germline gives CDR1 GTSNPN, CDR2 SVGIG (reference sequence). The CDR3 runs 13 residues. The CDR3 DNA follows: TGTGCCCGTGGGGACAGAAATAATTCCCCCCTCCACTTT. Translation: CARGDRNNSPLHF.

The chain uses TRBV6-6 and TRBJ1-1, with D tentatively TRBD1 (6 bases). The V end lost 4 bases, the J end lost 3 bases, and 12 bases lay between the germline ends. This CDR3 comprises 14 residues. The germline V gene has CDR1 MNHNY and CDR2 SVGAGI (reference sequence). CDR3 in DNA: TGTGCCAGCAGTTTTAGGGGGAGTGACACTGAAGCTTTCTTT. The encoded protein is CASSFRGSDTEAFF.